Below are 11 T cell receptor beta chains sequenced from a single sample in a study of T cell changes during pregnancy in multiple sclerosis. Using immunoSEQ multiplex PCR, the repertoire was profiled, and TCRdb retains in-frame clones only, with some absent. The table lists around 28,000 clones, approximately 88% of them singletons. The specimen comprised CD4+ T cells from peripheral blood mononuclear cells, sampled in the first trimester of pregnancy. Every receptor here comes from a female donor in good health, enrolled as a control in a pregnancy study.

The V gene is TRBV11-2, the J gene TRBJ2-5, with no clear D. From germline, CDR1 is SGHAT and CDR2 FQNNGV. The CDR3 has 12 amino acids. V lost 3 bases to trimming and J lost 3 bases, with 5 bases between them. CDR3 region: CASSFGKETQYF. The CDR3 coding sequence is TGTGCCAGCAGCTTTGGCAAAGAGACCCAGTACTTC. Filled out from reference TRBV11-2 and TRBJ2-5, the complete variable domain reads EAGVAQSPRYKIIEKRQSVAFWCNPISGHATLYWYQQILGQGPKLLIQFQNNGVVDDSQLPKDRFSAERLKGVDSTLKIQPAKLEDSAVYLCASSFGKETQYFGPGTRLLVL.

J is TRBJ1-2 and V is TRBV21-1; the table's D call, TRBD1, was not checked against the DNA. TRBV21-1 is classified as a pseudogene. CDR3 length: 15 residues. The CDR3 DNA is TGTGCCAGCAGCAAAAAGAGGACAGTTCCCTATGGCTACACCTTC. Amino acid sequence: CASSKKRTVPYGYTF.

This rearrangement joins TRBV6-1 to TRBJ2-3; a possible D gene is TRBD2 (5 bases). This CDR3 contains 16 residues. Per the germline V gene, CDR1 is MNHNS and CDR2 is SASEGT. Between the trimmed V and J ends, which lost 3 bases and 2 bases, there was a span of 15 bases. CDR3 amino acids: CASSDGLAHYTDTQYF. CDR3 in DNA: TGTGCCAGCAGTGATGGTCTAGCCCACTACACAGATACGCAGTATTTT.

The chain combines TRBV7-2 with TRBJ2-1, with unresolved D. CDR1 is SGHTA, CDR2 FQGNSA, per germline. The V end lost 2 bases, the J end lost 5 bases, and 7 bases lay between the germline ends. The CDR3 length is 13 residues. Written as DNA, the CDR3 is TGTGCCAGCAGCTTAAACAGAGACAATGAGCAGTTCTTC. Encoded protein: CASSLNRDNEQFF.

V is TRBV27 and J is TRBJ1-5; D remains unclear. The CDR3 contains 14 residues. The germline V gene has CDR1 MNHEY and CDR2 SMNVEV (reference sequence). V lost 2 bases to trimming and J lost 7 bases, with 12 bases between them. In DNA form, the CDR3 reads TGTGCCAGCAGTTTAGACGGGGAGAGACAGCCCCAGCATTTT. The encoded protein is CASSLDGERQPQHF.

V usage is TRBV18 and J usage is TRBJ2-2; maybe TRBD1 (5 bases). CDR1 is KGHSH and CDR2 is LQKENI in the germline V gene. CDR3 size: 14 residues. V gave up 2 bases and J gave up 5 bases, with 9 bases separating them. The CDR3 spells CASSPRQSTGELFF. For the CDR3, the DNA is TGTGCCAGCTCACCAAGACAGTCAACCGGGGAGCTGTTTTTT.

The J gene is TRBJ1-3, the V gene TRBV11-2; D might be TRBD1 (6 bases). CDR3 length: 16 residues. V was trimmed by 6 bases and J by 4 bases, leaving 19 bases between them. Germline CDR1 reads SGHAT; CDR2 reads FQNNGV. CDR3 sequence: CASSHLLAGAGNTIYF. The CDR3 region has the DNA TGTGCCAGCAGTCACCTACTCGCAGGGGCAGGAAACACCATATATTTT.

This chain connects TRBV6-1 to TRBJ2-7; D remains unclear. The length of the CDR3 is 14 residues. V was trimmed by 8 bases and J by 0 bases, leaving 14 bases between them. The germline CDR1 and CDR2 sequences are MNHNS and SASEGT. The CDR3 nucleotides read TGTGCCAGCGTCTCGCAGTTAAGCTCCTACGAGCAGTACTTC. Translation gives CASVSQLSSYEQYF.

The chain joins TRBV5-6 to TRBJ2-2; TRBD2 agrees at 13 bases. Trimming cost V 4 bases and J 4 bases; bases outside gene matches: 10. Germline CDR1 and CDR2: SGHDT and YYEEEE. This CDR3 contains 18 residues. CDR3 residues: CASSPEGLAGLRTGELFF. CDR3 DNA sequence: TGTGCCAGCAGCCCGGAGGGACTAGCGGGACTCCGCACCGGGGAGCTGTTTTTT.

The rearrangement links TRBV10-1 to TRBJ2-5; TRBD2 aligns across 9 bases. The CDR3 spans 15 residues. Germline values: CDR1 WNHNN, CDR2 SYGVQD (reference sequence). Germline trimming cut 3 bases from V and 2 bases from J; bases unmatched to any gene: 4. The CDR3 is CASSDGSGGQETQYF. The CDR3 DNA sequence: TGCGCCAGCAGTGATGGTAGCGGGGGACAAGAGACCCAGTACTTC.

V gene TRBV29-1 combines with J gene TRBJ1-1; D unresolved. Germline V gene lookup returns CDR1 SQVTM and CDR2 ANQGSEA. This CDR3 contains 12 residues. Trimming removed 6 bases at V and 6 bases at J, with 14 bases between. CDR3 loop: CSVVTSIAEAFF. The DNA for the CDR3 is TGCAGCGTGGTTACAAGTATCGCTGAAGCTTTCTTT.